The source of this TCR beta chain is a study of technical replicates of blood from four donors. Clones were sequenced by immunoSEQ multiplex PCR, and TCRdb holds only the in-frame ones, with some missing. Seen here are 62,000 or so clones, around 87% observed once, and the top ten hold about 5.2%. Germline V CDR1 and CDR2: MNHNS, SASEGT. V was cut by 5 bases and J by 5 bases, with 11 bases left in between. CDR3 size: 13 residues. The chain couples TRBV6-1 to TRBJ2-3, with a possible D match to TRBD1 (6 bases). Material for sequencing was PBMCs. This sequence was found in a human donor in good health. Some clones in this sample may be carry-over from other donors' samples. In DNA form, the CDR3 reads TGTGCCAGCAGTACAGGGCAGGGAGATACGCAGTATTTT. This gives the protein CASSTGQGDTQYF.